This T cell receptor (beta chain) emerged from a study of CD8+CD57+ T cells in acquired aplastic anemia (dated by TCRdb to 2017 to 2018). In the study overall: On average, sorted CD4+ and CD8+ cells yielded around 3.4 ug of extracted DNA, with a range of about 0.18 to 30 ug. An average of roughly 10 million reads for CD4+ cells and under 12 million reads for CD8+ cells was obtained from healthy donor samples.

With respect to this clonotype: Its antigen is currently not known. Within one base of it there is no much larger clone, and no base qualities were kept.

TCR repertoires of sorted CD4+ and CD8+ blood T cells from severe aplastic anemia patients and healthy subjects were deep-sequenced in the study. Ficoll-Paque density gradient centrifugation was used to isolate peripheral blood mononuclear cells. CD4+ and CD8+ T cells were sorted by FACS or magnetic beads before DNA extraction. Genomic DNA served as template for TCR beta VDJ combination and CDR3 sequence profiling. TCR repertoire sequencing was run on an Illumina HiSeq 2000. Concerning the study's data processing: TRBV/TRBJ rearrangement plots, CDR3 size and DJ length profiles, and Simpson's diversity index were used to assess repertoires. The immunodominant clone was defined as the most abundant DNA sequence in deep sequencing data. CDR3 amino acid sequences were checked for sharing across subjects and were also compared against the VDJdb database and published repertoires. Using fastp trimming at Q25 and MiXCR clonotype assembly, TCRdb reanalyzed the public sequencing data and kept in-frame beta chains. Each CDR3 protein appears once, grouped with its most common genes and DNA. The V and J calls come from TCRdb's annotation, not from the publication. This sample comprises some 180,000 distinct CDR3 sequences, roughly half of them detected only once. 2.5% to 3.5% of the sample is held by the ten biggest clonotypes.

What the study reported, not specific to this receptor: About 30 CD8+ CDR3 sequences were found to be shared between patients and controls, but these sequences appeared to be highly expressed in patients and within the immunodominant clones of the patients. CD8+ Simpson's diversity did not differ significantly between patients and healthy controls (P=0.060).

V is shortened by 5 bases, J by 5 bases, and the region joining them spans 13 bases. The germline V gene (reference sequence) provides CDR1 WNHNN and CDR2 SYGVQD. The CDR3 covers 13 residues, taking in both the cysteine and the phenylalanine. Solely the CDR3 DNA is kept, with 39 bases framed from the first base. The sample consisted of sorted CD4+, CD8+, or CD8+CD57+ T cells (not recorded which) from PBMCs. The origin of this receptor is a human donor in good health. The chain is encoded by TRBV10-1 joined to TRBJ2-7, with TRBD1 as a weak D call on 5 bases. The DNA sequence follows: TGCGCCAGCAGTTGGACACACGTCCACGAGCAGTACTTC. Protein translation: CASSWTHVHEQYF.